This T cell receptor beta chain was obtained from a study of blood T cell repertoires in COVID-19. Overall study context: From the United States, Italy and Spain came samples of acute and convalescent COVID-19. Nucleic acid was either cDNA or gDNA, and it came from T cells, B-cell-depleted T cells, or PBMCs.

J lost 5 bases, V lost 1 base, and 10 bases had no gene match. Germline V gives CDR1 MNHEY, CDR2 SMNVEV (reference sequence). The CDR3 is made up of 18 amino acids. Methods used by the authors: Amplification of reference gene primers was used by the study to estimate nucleated cell counts. Clones were read by immunoSEQ multiplex PCR, and TCRdb kept only the in-frame ones, dropping some. Clonal size and the V and J genes are those of that table, whereas D and trimming came from the DNA. Counted here are 270,000 or so clones, under 90% occurring once; the ten biggest clones make up less than 0.95%. Sequencing was carried out using peripheral blood. The chain employs TRBV27 and TRBJ2-2, with TRBD2 matching 10 bases. The receptor's source is a woman in her forties who had recovered from COVID-19. The CDR3 region is CASSLYGLAGVGTGELFF. The CDR3 DNA reads as TGTGCCAGCAGTTTATACGGGCTAGCGGGAGTTGGGACCGGGGAGCTGTTTTTT.